The sequence of this T cell receptor (beta chain) was determined in a study of shared clonotypes between healthy human individuals. Whole-study findings and limits: A handful of donors shared about 4.8% of their naive CD4 clonotypes.

The naive CD8 subset, CD45RO-negative cells positively selected for CCR7, excluded terminally differentiated effector memory CD45RA+ cells. Donors included only healthy HIV-negative adults lacking recent acute infections or vaccinations. On this clone: The antigen is unknown.

CDR3 length: 13 residues. V was clipped by 5 bases and J by 7 bases, with 15 bases between them. From germline, CDR1 is MNHEY and CDR2 SMNVEV (reference sequence). Clones were sequenced by immunoSEQ multiplex PCR, and TCRdb holds only the in-frame ones, with some missing. This table has about 590,000 clones, just under 97% appearing once. The chain uses TRBV27 and TRBJ2-7; a possible D gene is TRBD1 (8 bases). The sample comprised naive CD8+ T cells sorted from blood. The sequence was obtained from a woman aged 25 to 39 in good health. The CDR3 spells CASSPNRGGEQYF. CDR3 nucleotides: TGTGCCAGCAGTCCCAACAGGGGGGGGGAGCAGTACTTC.